The clone carrying this T cell receptor (beta chain) was counted ten times or more. As yet, its antigen is unknown. The CDR3 sequence is 14 residues long. Trimming removed 0 bases at V and 5 bases at J, with 9 bases between. The germline V gene has CDR1 SGDLS and CDR2 YYNGEE. Building the TCR beta libraries relied on iRepertoire HTBI primers, and CDR3 regions underwent Arm-PCR. TCRdb independently ran MiXCR on the multiplex PCR reads; one entry per CDR3 protein. The sample shows about 380,000 distinct CDR3 sequences, 15% of them seen only once. The data stem from a study of regulatory T cells in long-lasting Graves disease. Study in general: Graves' patients diagnosed newly had used antithyroid drugs under 3 months.

Findings and limits, study-wide: Study of thyroid tissue was not done, with only peripheral blood studied.

Time point here: newly diagnosed GD, antithyroid drugs for less than 3 months. With RNA extracted from PBMCs as input, the TCR library was made. The patients included were those that came from an endocrinology department in Xi'an, China. The chain joins TRBV9 to TRBJ2-1; D not certain. This TCR was sampled from a female donor with Graves disease. The sample consisted of peripheral blood mononuclear cells (PBMCs), taken at new diagnosis, from a patient treated with antithyroid drugs. CDR3 nucleotide sequence: TGTGCCAGCAGCGTAGTGGCTAGAGACAATGAGCAGTTCTTC. Translated: CASSVVARDNEQFF.